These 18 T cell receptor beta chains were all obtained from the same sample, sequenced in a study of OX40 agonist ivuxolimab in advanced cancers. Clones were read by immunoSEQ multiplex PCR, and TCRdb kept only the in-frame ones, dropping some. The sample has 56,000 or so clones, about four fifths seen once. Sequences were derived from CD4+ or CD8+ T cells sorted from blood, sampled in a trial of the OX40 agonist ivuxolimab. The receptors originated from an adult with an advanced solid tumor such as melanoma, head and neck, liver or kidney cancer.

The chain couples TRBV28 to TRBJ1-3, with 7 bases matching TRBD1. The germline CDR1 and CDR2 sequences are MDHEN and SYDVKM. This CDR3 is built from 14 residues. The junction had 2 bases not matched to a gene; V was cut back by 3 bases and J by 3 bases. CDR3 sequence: CASSFAGGGNTIYF. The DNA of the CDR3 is TGTGCCAGCAGTTTTGCAGGGGGTGGAAACACCATATATTTT.

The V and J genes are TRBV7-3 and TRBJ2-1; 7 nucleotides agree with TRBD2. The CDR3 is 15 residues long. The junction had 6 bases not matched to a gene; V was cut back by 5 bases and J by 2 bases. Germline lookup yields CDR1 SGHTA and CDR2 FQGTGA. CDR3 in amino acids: CASSPSGLAYNEQFF. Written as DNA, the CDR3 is TGTGCCAGCAGCCCGTCCGGACTAGCCTACAATGAGCAGTTCTTC.

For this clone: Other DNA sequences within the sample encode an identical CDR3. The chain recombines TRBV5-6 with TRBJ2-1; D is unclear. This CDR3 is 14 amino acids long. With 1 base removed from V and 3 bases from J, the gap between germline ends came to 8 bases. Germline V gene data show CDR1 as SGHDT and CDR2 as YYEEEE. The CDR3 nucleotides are TGTGCCAGCAGCTTGACCGGCAACTACAATGAGCAGTTCTTC. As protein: CASSLTGNYNEQFF.

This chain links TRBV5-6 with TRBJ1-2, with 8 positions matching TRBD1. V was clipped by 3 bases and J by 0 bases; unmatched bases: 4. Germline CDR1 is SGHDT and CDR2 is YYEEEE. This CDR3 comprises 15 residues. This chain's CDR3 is CASSSAGGPNYGYTF. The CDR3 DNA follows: TGTGCCAGCAGCTCCGCAGGGGGCCCTAACTATGGCTACACCTTC.

The CDR3 DNA reads as TGTGCCAGCAGCTTAACGAGGGTCCCGAACACTGAAGCTTTCTTT. Amino acids: CASSLTRVPNTEAFF. The chain carries TRBV7-3 and TRBJ1-1, with D unresolved. This CDR3 spans 15 amino acids. Germline V gene lookup returns CDR1 SGHTA and CDR2 FQGTGA. The V and J ends lost 0 bases and 1 base respectively, with 9 bases between them.

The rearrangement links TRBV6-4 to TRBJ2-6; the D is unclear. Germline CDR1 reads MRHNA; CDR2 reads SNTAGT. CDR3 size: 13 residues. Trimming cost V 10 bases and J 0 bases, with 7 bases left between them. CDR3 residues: CATAPSGANVLTF. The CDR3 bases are TGTGCCACCGCACCCTCTGGGGCCAACGTCCTGACTTTC.

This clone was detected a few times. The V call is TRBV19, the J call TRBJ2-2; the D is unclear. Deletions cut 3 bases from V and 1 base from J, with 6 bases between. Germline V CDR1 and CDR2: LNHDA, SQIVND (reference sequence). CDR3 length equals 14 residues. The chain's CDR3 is CASSISRNTGELFF. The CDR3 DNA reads TGTGCCAGTAGTATCAGCCGGAACACCGGGGAGCTGTTTTTT.

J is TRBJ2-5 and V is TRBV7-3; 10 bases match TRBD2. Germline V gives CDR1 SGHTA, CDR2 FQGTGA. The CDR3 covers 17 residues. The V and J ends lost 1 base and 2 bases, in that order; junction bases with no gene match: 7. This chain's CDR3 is CASSLIVLAGDQETQYF. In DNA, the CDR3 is TGTGCCAGCAGCTTAATTGTGCTAGCGGGGGATCAAGAGACCCAGTACTTC.

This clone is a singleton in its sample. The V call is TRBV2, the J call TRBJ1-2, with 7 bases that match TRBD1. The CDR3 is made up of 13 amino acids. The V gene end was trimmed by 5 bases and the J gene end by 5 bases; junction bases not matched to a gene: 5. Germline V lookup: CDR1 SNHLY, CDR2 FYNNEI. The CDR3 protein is CASSPGTEYGYTF. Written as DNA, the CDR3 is TGTGCCAGCAGTCCCGGGACAGAATATGGCTACACCTTC.

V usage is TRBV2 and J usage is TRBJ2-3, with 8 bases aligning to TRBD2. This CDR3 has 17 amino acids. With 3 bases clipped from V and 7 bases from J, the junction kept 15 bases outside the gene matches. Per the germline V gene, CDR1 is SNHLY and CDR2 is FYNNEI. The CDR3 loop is CASSDRGLAGVGNTQYF. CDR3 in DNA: TGTGCCAGCAGTGACCGGGGGCTAGCGGGTGTCGGGAATACGCAGTATTTT.

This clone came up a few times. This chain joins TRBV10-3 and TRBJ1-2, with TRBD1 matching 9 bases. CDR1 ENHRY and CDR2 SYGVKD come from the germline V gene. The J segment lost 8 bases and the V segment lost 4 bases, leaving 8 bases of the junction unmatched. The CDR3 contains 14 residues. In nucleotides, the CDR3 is TGTGCCATCAGTGGAGGACAGGGGTTCTACGGCTACACCTTC. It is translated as CAISGGQGFYGYTF.

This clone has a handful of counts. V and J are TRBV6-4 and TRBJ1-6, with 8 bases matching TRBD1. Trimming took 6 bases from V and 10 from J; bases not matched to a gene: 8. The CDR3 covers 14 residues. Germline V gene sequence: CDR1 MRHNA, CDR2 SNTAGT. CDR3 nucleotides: TGTGCCAGCAGCTTGACAGGGGAAGGATCACCCCTCCACTTT. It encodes CASSLTGEGSPLHF.

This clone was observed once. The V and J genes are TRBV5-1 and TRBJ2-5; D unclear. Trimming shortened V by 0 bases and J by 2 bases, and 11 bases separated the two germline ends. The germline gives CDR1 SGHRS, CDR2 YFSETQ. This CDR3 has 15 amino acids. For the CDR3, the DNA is TGCGCCAGCAGCTTGGGGGCGAAGGTACAAGAGACCCAGTACTTC. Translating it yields CASSLGAKVQETQYF.

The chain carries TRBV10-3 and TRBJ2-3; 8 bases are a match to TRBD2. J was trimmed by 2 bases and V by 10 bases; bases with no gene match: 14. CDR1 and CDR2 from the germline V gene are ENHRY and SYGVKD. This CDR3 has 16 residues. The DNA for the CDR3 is TGTGCCACCATCCGATCCCGGGGGGGTGTCACAGATACGCAGTATTTT. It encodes CATIRSRGGVTDTQYF.

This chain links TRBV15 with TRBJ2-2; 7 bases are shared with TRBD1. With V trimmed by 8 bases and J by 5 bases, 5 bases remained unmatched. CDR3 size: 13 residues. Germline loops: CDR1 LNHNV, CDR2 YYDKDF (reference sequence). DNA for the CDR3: TGTGCCACCGCAGGGGGTTATACCGGGGAGCTGTTTTTT. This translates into CATAGGYTGELFF.

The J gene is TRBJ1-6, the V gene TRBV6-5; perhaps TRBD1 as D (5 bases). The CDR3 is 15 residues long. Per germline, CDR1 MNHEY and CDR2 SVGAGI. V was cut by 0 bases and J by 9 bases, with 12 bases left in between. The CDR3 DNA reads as TGTGCCAGCAGTTACTCGAGGGGCGACGGTTCACCCCTCCACTTT. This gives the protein CASSYSRGDGSPLHF.

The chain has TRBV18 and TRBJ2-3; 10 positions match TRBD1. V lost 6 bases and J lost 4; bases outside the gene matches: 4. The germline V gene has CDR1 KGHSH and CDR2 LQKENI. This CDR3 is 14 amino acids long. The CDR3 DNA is TGTGCCAGCTCTCCGGGACAGGGGTCAGATACGCAGTATTTT. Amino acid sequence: CASSPGQGSDTQYF.

The CDR3 spells CASMRAGRPYYGYTF. The CDR3 DNA sequence: TGTGCCAGCATGCGGGCGGGCCGACCCTACTATGGCTACACCTTC. The V call is TRBV5-4, the J call TRBJ1-2; no clear D. Germline-derived CDR1 and CDR2 are SGHNT and YYREEE (reference sequence). The CDR3 totals 15 residues. The V and J ends lost 6 bases and 3 bases respectively, with 18 bases between them.